The clone carrying this TCR beta chain has ten or more counts. What it recognizes is unknown. The sample originates from a study of CD8 T cells in ankylosing spondylitis. Generation of TCR beta libraries employed quantitative 5'-RACE incorporating molecular barcodes. TCRdb used MiXCR to reprocess the 5' RACE reads, holding one entry per CDR3 protein. Of about 440,000 distinct CDR3 sequences in the sample, more than 15% were seen once. Study-level points and caveats: Relatively scarce in peripheral blood, disease-linked clones were CD8+. A TCR beta motif made of several highly homologous variants seemed typical of ankylosing spondylitis blood. Within matched ankylosing spondylitis synovial fluid, disease-linked clones were reportedly significantly enriched.

V was trimmed by 4 bases and J by 4 bases, leaving 8 bases between them. The CDR3 runs 12 residues. Germline V gene lookup returns CDR1 SGHRS and CDR2 YFSETQ. The chain couples TRBV5-1 to TRBJ2-5; D is uncertain. Sequenced: blood, either unsorted or a sorted T cell fraction (not recorded which). The TCR comes from a male donor with ankylosing spondylitis. In DNA form, the CDR3 reads TGCGCCAGCAGCCCCCTCGGAGAGACCCAGTACTTC. It translates to CASSPLGETQYF.